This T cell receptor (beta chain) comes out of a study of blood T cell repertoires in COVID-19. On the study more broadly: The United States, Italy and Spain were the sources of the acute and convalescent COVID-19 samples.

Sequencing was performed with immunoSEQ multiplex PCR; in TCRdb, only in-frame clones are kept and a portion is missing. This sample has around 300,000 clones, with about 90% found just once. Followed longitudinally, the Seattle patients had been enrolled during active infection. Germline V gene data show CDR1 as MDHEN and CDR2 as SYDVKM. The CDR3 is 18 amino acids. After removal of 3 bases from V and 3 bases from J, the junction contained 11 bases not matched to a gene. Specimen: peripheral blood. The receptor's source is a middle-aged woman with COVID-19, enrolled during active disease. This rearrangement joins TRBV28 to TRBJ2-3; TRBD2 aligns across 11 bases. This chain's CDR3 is CASSLSSGRAERTDTQYF. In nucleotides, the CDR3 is TGTGCCAGCAGTTTGAGTAGCGGGAGGGCCGAGAGGACAGATACGCAGTATTTT.